Sequencing of this T cell receptor (beta chain) was carried out in a study of vaccination and CD4 T cells after COVID-19. General study findings and limits: Spike mono-reactive status applied to 304 of 307 vaccine-specific clones in convalescent patients. Early post-infection timepoints were missing, and relatively few convalescent patients were studied.

Specified treatment: roughly ten-day PBMC culture with coronavirus spike peptide pools or control peptides (ViraFEST assay). Peptide-pool expansion of antigen-specific T cells preceded TCR sequencing in ViraFEST. V shed 4 bases, J shed 3 bases, and the junction held 7 bases outside the gene matches. The CDR3 is 16 residues long. The V gene's germline CDR1 is SGHDT and CDR2 YYEEEE. As to this clonotype: The target antigen is unknown.

The Oncomine TCR Beta short-read assay generated sequence data from the DNA of cultured CD4+ T cells. Scientists extracted genomic DNA from CD4+ T cells grown in culture. MiXCR, run by TCRdb on the PCR reads, gives a single entry per CDR3 protein. The sample carries some 14,000 distinct CDR3 sequences, 21% recorded once. This TCR was recovered from a human donor who received a COVID-19 vaccine. The chain combines TRBV5-6 with TRBJ2-2, with 9 bases lining up with TRBD1. The input for sequencing was CD4+ T cells from blood, cultured in vitro, taken before SARS-CoV-2 vaccination. The CDR3 bases are TGTGCCAGCAGCCTAGGGACAGGGTGGGACACCGGGGAGCTGTTTTTT. Translating it yields CASSLGTGWDTGELFF.